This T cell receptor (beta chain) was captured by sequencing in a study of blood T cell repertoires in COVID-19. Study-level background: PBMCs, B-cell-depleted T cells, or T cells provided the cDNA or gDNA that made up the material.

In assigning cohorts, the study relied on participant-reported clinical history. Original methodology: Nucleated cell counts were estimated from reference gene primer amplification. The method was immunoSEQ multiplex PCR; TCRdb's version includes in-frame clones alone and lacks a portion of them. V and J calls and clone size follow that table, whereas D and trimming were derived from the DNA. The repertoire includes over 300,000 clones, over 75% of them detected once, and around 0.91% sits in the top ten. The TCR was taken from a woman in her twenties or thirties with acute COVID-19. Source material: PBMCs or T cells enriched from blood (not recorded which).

This CDR3 reads CASSLLGTDGVYEQYF. The CDR3 DNA reads as TGTGCCAGCAGCTTGTTAGGGACAGATGGGGTCTACGAGCAGTACTTC. V gene TRBV5-6 combines with J gene TRBJ2-7; 7 bases are shared with TRBD1. The CDR3 totals 16 residues. With V trimmed by 1 base and J by 3 bases, 10 bases remained unmatched. Germline CDR1 reads SGHDT; CDR2 reads YYEEEE.